This T cell receptor beta chain was identified in a study of vaccination effects on CD4 cells after COVID-19. The CDR3 extends over 15 amino acids. The germline V gene encodes CDR1 MRHNA and CDR2 SNTAGT. With 6 bases removed from V and 0 bases from J, the gap between germline ends came to 12 bases. General study points: Convalescent patients were scarce in the study, and it lacked early post-infection timepoints.

ViraFEST expansion of antigen-specific CD4+ T cells with viral peptide pools preceded sequencing. Culture lasted 10 days before CD4+ T cell isolation. Vaccine administered to participants consisted of two doses of either BNT162b2 or mRNA-1273. Each vaccine recipient was nucleocapsid antibody negative and had no prior SARS-CoV-2 infection. Turning to this clone: Its antigen is not known.

The assay was immunoSEQ multiplex PCR, and TCRdb's table has in-frame clones only and misses some. The table records about 27,000 clones, under 90% of them present only once. V is TRBV6-4 and J is TRBJ2-1; unclear D gene. This receptor was identified in a human donor who received a COVID-19 vaccine. Some clones in this sample may be carry-over from other donors' samples. The sample was CD4+ T cells from PBMCs cultured with HCoV-NL63 spike peptides, taken after COVID-19 vaccination. The CDR3 is CASRPQPSSYNEQFF. For the CDR3, the DNA is TGTGCCAGCAGACCTCAGCCGAGCTCCTACAATGAGCAGTTCTTC.